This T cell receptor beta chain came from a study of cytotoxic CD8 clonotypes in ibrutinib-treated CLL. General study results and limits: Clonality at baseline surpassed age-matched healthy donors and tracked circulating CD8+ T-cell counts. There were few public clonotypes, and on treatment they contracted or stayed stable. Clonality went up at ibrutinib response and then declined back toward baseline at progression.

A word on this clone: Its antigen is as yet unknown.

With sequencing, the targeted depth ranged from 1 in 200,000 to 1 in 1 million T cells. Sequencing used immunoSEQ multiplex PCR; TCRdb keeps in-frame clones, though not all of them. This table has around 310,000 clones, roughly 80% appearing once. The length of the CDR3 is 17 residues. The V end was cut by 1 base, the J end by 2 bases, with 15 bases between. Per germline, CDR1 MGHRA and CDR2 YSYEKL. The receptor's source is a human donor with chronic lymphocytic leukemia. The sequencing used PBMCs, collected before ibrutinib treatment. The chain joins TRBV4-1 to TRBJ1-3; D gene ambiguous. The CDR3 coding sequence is TGCGCCAGCAGCCAAGGCTCGACGAGGTTGGCTGGAAACACCATATATTTT. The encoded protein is CASSQGSTRLAGNTIYF.